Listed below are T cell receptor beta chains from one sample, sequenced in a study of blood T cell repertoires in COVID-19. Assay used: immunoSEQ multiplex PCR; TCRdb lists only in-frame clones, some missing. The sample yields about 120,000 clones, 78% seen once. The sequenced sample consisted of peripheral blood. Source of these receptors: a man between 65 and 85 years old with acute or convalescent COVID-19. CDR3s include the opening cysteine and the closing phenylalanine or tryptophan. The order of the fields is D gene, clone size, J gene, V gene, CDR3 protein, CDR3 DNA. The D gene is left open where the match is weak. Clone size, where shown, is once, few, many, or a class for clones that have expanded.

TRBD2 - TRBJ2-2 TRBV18 CASSPRLAANTGELFF TGTGCCAGCTCACCTAGACTAGCCGCGAACACCGGGGAGCTGTTTTTT
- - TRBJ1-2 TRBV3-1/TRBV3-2 CASSQEGRGAGYTF TGTGCCAGCAGCCAAGAAGGCAGGGGAGCCGGCTACACCTTC
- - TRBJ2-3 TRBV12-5 CASGLGYPGETDTQYF TGTGCTAGTGGTTTGGGTTATCCAGGGGAGACGGATACGCAGTATTTT
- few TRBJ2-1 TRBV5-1 CASSSQGIHNEQFF TGCGCCAGCAGTTCGCAGGGGATCCACAATGAGCAGTTCTTC
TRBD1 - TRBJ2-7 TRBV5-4 CASSGGQGAQYEQYF TGTGCCAGCAGCGGCGGGCAGGGGGCTCAGTACGAGCAGTACTTC
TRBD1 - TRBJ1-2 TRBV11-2 CASSTTGGWAYGYTF TGTGCCAGCAGCACCACAGGGGGATGGGCCTATGGCTACACCTTC
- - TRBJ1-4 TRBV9 CASSGGQFLREKLFF TGTGCCAGCAGCGGCGGACAGTTCCTCCGGGAAAAACTGTTTTTT
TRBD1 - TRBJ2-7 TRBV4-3 CASSQDRGQREQYF TGCGCCAGCAGCCAAGACAGGGGGCAGAGAGAGCAGTACTTC
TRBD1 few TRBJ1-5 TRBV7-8 CASSMTRDRGNQPQHF TGTGCCAGCAGCATGACCCGGGACAGGGGCAATCAGCCCCAGCATTTT
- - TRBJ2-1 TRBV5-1 CASSLELASGEQFF TGCGCCAGCAGCTTGGAACTCGCCTCTGGTGAGCAGTTCTTC
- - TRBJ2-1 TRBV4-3 CASSQESVYNEQFF TGCGCCAGCAGCCAAGAATCCGTCTACAATGAGCAGTTCTTC
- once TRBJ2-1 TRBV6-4 CASSEDSSYNEQFF TGTGCCAGCAGTGAGGACAGCTCCTACAATGAGCAGTTCTTC
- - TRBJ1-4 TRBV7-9 CASSLGGLRRATNEKLFF TGTGCCAGCAGCTTAGGGGGCCTACGGAGGGCGACTAATGAAAAACTGTTTTTT
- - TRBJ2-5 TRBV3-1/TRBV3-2 CASSLQVIQETQYF TGTGCCAGCAGCCTACAGGTGATCCAAGAGACCCAGTACTTC
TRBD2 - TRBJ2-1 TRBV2 CASRPRGSSYNEQFF TGTGCCAGCCGCCCGCGGGGGAGCTCCTACAATGAGCAGTTCTTC
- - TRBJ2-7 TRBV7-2 CASSTQTGASYEQYF TGTGCCAGCAGCACCCAGACAGGCGCCTCCTACGAGCAGTACTTC
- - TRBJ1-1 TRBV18 CASSRNNVLSGNGAEAFF TGTGCCAGCTCACGAAACAACGTCCTTTCCGGGAATGGGGCTGAAGCTTTCTTT
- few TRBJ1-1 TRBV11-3 CASSLGATGSPAFF TGTGCCAGCAGCTTAGGCGCCACAGGCTCTCCAGCTTTCTTT
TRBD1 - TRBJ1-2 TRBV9 CASSALRDRDGYTF TGTGCCAGCAGCGCCCTCCGGGACAGAGATGGCTACACCTTC
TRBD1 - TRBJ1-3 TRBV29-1 CSVGLGQTGNTIYF TGCAGCGTTGGGTTGGGACAGACGGGAAACACCATATATTTT
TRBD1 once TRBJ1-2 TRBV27 CASKIDRGLNYGYTF TGTGCCAGTAAGATAGACAGGGGGTTAAACTATGGCTACACCTTC
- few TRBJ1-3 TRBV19 CASSSGGGNTIYF TGTGCCAGTAGCTCTGGGGGGGGAAACACCATATATTTT
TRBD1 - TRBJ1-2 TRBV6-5 CASSYLDRAGGYTF TGTGCCAGCAGTTACTTGGACAGGGCGGGTGGCTACACCTTC
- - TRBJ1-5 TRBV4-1 CASSLTTGDNQPQHF TGCGCCAGCAGCCTAACAACAGGCGACAATCAGCCCCAGCATTTT
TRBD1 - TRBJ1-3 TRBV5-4 CASSSGQGATSGNTIYF TGTGCCAGCAGCTCCGGACAGGGGGCAACCTCTGGAAACACCATATATTTT
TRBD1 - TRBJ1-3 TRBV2 CASSEGTGGSGNTIYF TGTGCCAGCAGTGAAGGGACAGGGGGCTCCGGAAACACCATATATTTT
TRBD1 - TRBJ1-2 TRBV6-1 CASSEVGQGYYGYTF TGTGCCAGCAGTGAAGTAGGACAGGGGTATTATGGCTACACCTTC
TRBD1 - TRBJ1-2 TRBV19 CASSTGQGQAQGYTF TGTGCCAGTAGTACAGGACAGGGGCAAGCCCAAGGCTACACCTTC
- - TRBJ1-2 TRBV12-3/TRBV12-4 CASSPYNRDGYTF TGTGCCAGCAGTCCTTATAACAGGGATGGCTACACCTTC
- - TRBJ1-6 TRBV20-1 CSASVEGSVLSPLHF TGCAGTGCTAGTGTGGAGGGTTCGGTTCTTTCACCCCTCCACTTT
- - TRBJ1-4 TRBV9 CASSVGLASNEKLFF TGTGCCAGCAGCGTAGGGCTGGCCTCGAATGAAAAACTGTTTTTT
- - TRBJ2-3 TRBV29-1 CSVSGGTDTQYF TGCAGCGTCTCCGGGGGCACAGATACGCAGTATTTT